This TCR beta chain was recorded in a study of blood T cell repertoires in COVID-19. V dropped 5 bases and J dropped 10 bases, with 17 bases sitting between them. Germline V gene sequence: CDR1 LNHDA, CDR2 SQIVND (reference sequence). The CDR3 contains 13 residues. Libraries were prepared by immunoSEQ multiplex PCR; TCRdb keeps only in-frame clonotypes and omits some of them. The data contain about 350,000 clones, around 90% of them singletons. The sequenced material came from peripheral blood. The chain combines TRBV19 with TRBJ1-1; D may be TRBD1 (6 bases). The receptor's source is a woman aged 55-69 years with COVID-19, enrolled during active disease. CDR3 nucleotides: TGTGCCAGTAGTGCGGACAGACCCCAAGGAGCTTTCTTT. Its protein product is CASSADRPQGAFF. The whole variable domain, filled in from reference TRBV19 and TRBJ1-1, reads DGGITQSPKYLFRKEGQNVTLSCEQNLNHDAMYWYRQDPGQGLRLIYYSQIVNDFQKGDIAEGYSVSREKKESFPLTVTSAQKNPTAFYLCASSADRPQGAFFGQGTRLTVV.